These T cell receptor beta chains were read from a single sample in a study of blood T cell repertoires in COVID-19. Method: immunoSEQ multiplex PCR; TCRdb's copy keeps in-frame clones and lacks some. The table has roughly 150,000 clones, roughly nine tenths seen once; the top ten hold 3.5% to 4.5%. The sample comprised peripheral blood. These receptors were taken from a woman aged 70-85 years with acute or convalescent COVID-19. CDR3s include the opening cysteine and the closing phenylalanine or tryptophan. The D gene is left open where the match is weak. Clone size is given for some rows only: seen once, a few or many times, or a class if the clone is expanded.

size | J | V | D | CDR3 | DNA
NA | TRBJ1-1 | TRBV5-1 | NA | CASSLAGVRQNTEAFF | TGCGCCAGCAGCTTGGCGGGAGTGCGGCAGAACACTGAAGCTTTCTTT
NA | TRBJ2-7 | TRBV20-1 | TRBD2 | CSASRASGTYEQYF | TGCAGTGCTAGTCGGGCTAGCGGAACCTACGAGCAGTACTTC
NA | TRBJ2-5 | TRBV12-3/TRBV12-4 | NA | CASSQGTVETQYF | TGTGCCAGCAGTCAGGGGACGGTGGAGACCCAGTACTTC
NA | TRBJ2-7 | TRBV28 | TRBD1 | CASSLPRQGPYF | TGTGCCAGCAGTTTACCCCGACAGGGTCCGTACTTC
few | TRBJ2-7 | TRBV5-6 | TRBD2 | CASSANPLTSGNYEQYF | TGTGCCAGCAGCGCGAACCCCCTGACTAGCGGGAACTACGAGCAGTACTTC
NA | TRBJ2-7 | TRBV7-2 | TRBD2 | CASSLIAGGPQGEQYF | TGTGCCAGCAGCTTAATAGCGGGAGGGCCTCAGGGCGAGCAGTACTTC
NA | TRBJ1-4 | TRBV5-4 | NA | CASRRQEATNEKLFF | TGTGCCAGCAGGCGACAGGAAGCAACTAATGAAAAACTGTTTTTT
NA | TRBJ1-3 | TRBV18 | NA | CASSFTGELYSGNTIYF | TGTGCCAGCTCATTCACGGGGGAGCTTTACTCTGGAAACACCATATATTTT
once | TRBJ1-2 | TRBV6-2/TRBV6-3 | NA | CASSFTAQLYTF | TGTGCCAGCAGTTTTACGGCACAGCTCTACACCTTC
NA | TRBJ2-6 | TRBV5-5 | TRBD1 | CASSFPPKTGVGANVLTF | TGTGCCAGCAGCTTCCCACCTAAGACAGGGGTTGGGGCCAACGTCCTGACTTTC
NA | TRBJ2-1 | TRBV15 | NA | CATSRDIVVNEQFF | TGTGCCACCAGCAGAGATATAGTCGTAAATGAGCAGTTCTTC
NA | TRBJ2-7 | TRBV28 | TRBD2 | CASRTGGTSDEQYF | TGTGCCAGCAGAACCGGGGGGACTAGCGACGAGCAGTACTTC
NA | TRBJ1-3 | TRBV25-1 | NA | CASRSEGPDHGNTIYF | TGTGCCAGCCGGAGTGAGGGCCCGGACCATGGAAACACCATATATTTT